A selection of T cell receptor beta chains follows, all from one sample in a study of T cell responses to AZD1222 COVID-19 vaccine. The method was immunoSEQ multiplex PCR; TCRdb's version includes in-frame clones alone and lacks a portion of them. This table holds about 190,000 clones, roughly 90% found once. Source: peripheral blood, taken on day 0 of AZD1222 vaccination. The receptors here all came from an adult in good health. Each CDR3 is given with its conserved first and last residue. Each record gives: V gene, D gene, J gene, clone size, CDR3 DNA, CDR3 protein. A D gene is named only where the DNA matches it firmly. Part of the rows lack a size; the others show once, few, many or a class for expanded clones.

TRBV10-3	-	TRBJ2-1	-	TGTGCCATCAGTGGTACGGTTACTGAGCAGTTCTTC	CAISGTVTEQFF
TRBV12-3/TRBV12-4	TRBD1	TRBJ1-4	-	TGTGCCAGCAGGGGACAGAATAATGAAAAACTGTTTTTT	CASRGQNNEKLFF
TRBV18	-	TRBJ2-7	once	TGTGCCAGCTCACCCCGGACCAGGTCGGCGGAGTACGAGCAGTACTTC	CASSPRTRSAEYEQYF
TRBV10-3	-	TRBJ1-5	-	TGTGCCATCAGCCCCGGGAGGGTGCTTGATCAGCCCCAGCATTTT	CAISPGRVLDQPQHF
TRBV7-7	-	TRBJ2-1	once	TGTGCCAGCAGCTTAGACCCCCCCCAGCAGGGGCCACCCTACAATGAGCAGTTCTTC	CASSLDPPQQGPPYNEQFF
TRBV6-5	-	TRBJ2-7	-	TGTGCCAGCAGCCTCCTCGACGTAACCTACGAGCAGTACTTC	CASSLLDVTYEQYF
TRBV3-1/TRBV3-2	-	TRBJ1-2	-	TGTGCCAGCAGCCAAGATTTGGGGGCTAGAAACACCTTC	CASSQDLGARNTF
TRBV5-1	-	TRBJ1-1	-	TGCGCCAGCACCTGGGCCTCAGGCAACACTGAAGCTTTCTTT	CASTWASGNTEAFF
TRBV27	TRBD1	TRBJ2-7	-	TGTGCCAGCAGTTTATCCCGACAGGGTTCAAGCGAGCAGTACTTC	CASSLSRQGSSEQYF
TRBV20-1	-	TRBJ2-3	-	TGCAGTGCTAGTGGAGATGTTTCCCCAGATACGCAGTATTTT	CSASGDVSPDTQYF
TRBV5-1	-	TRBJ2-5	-	TGCGCCAGCAGCTTAGGGGGACAAGAGACCCAGTACTTC	CASSLGGQETQYF
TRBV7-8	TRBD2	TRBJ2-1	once	TGTGCCAGCAGACTAGCGGGAGTCAATGAGCAGTTCTTC	CASRLAGVNEQFF
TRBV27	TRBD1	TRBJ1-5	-	TGTGCCAGCAGCACCGGGACAGGGACGGACCAGCCCCAGCATTTT	CASSTGTGTDQPQHF
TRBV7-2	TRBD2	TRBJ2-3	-	TGTGCCAGCAGCTTAGGCGGAGCGGGGGGGCACACAGATACGCAGTATTTT	CASSLGGAGGHTDTQYF
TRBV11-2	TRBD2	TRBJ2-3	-	TGTGCCAGCGGCTATAGGGACTATCGCACAGATACGCAGTATTTT	CASGYRDYRTDTQYF
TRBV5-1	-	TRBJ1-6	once	TGCGCCAGCAGCCTTGAGGGGAATTCACCCCTCCACTTT	CASSLEGNSPLHF
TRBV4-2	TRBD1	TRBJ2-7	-	TGTGCCAGCAGCCAACGGACAGGGGGGGACCAGTACTTC	CASSQRTGGDQYF
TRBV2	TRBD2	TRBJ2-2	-	TGTGCCAGCGGACTAGCGGGGAACACCGGGGAGCTGTTTTTT	CASGLAGNTGELFF
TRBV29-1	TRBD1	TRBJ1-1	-	TGCAGCGTTGTTAAAGGGACAGGGGGCGTGAACACTGAAGCTTTCTTT	CSVVKGTGGVNTEAFF
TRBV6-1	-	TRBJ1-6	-	TGTGCCAGCAACCGGGGAAGAGATTCACCCCTCCACTTT	CASNRGRDSPLHF
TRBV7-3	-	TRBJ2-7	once	TGTGCCAGCAGCTTAACGCCCCCGGGACTTCCGAAGCCCTACGAGCAGTACTTC	CASSLTPPGLPKPYEQYF
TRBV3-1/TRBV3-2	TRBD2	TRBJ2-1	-	TGTGCCAGCAACCCGGACCGGGGACTACCCGACAATGAGCAGTTCTTC	CASNPDRGLPDNEQFF
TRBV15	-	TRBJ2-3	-	TGTGCCACCAGCAGAGCCGGGACGGAGAACACAGATACGCAGTATTTT	CATSRAGTENTDTQYF
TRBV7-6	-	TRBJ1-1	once	TGTGCCAGCAGCTTAGCGCAAGAATCCCTTTATAACACTGAAGCTTTCTTT	CASSLAQESLYNTEAFF
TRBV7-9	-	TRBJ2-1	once	TGTGCCAGCAGCTTAGGGTCGGTTGGCACTGAGCAGTTCTTC	CASSLGSVGTEQFF
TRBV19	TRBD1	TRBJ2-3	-	TGTGCCAGTAGGGCACAGGGGGCGATAGATAGCGATACGCAGTATTTT	CASRAQGAIDSDTQYF
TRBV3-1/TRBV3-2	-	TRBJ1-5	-	TGTGCCAGCAGCCAAGGGGAGCAGCCCCAGCATTTT	CASSQGEQPQHF
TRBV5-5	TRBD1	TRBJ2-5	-	TGTGCCAGCAGCTGGGCCGGGACAGGGGAAGAGACCCAGTACTTC	CASSWAGTGEETQYF
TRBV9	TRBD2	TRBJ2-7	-	TGTGCCAGCAGCCACGGGACTAGCGGGGGGGCTTACGAGCAGTACTTC	CASSHGTSGGAYEQYF
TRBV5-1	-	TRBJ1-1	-	TGCGCCAGCAGCTTGGTTCCGAACACTGAAGCTTTCTTT	CASSLVPNTEAFF
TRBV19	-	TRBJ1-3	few	TGTGCCAGTAGTATTTGGTCGCCGAGCTCTGGAAACACCATATATTTT	CASSIWSPSSGNTIYF
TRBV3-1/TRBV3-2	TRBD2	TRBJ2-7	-	TGTGCCAGCAGCAAAGTAGCGGGGGCCACCTACGAGCAGTACTTC	CASSKVAGATYEQYF
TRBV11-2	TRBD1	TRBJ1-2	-	TGTGCCAGCAGCACGGGACAGGGGGCCTATGGCTACACCTTC	CASSTGQGAYGYTF
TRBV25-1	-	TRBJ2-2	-	TGTGCCAGCAGACAGAGAGATAACACCGGGGAGCTGTTTTTT	CASRQRDNTGELFF
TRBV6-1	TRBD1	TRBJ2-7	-	TGTGCCAGCAGTGAGACGACAGGGGCCTACTACGAGCAGTACTTC	CASSETTGAYYEQYF
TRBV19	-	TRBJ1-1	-	TGTGCCAGTATCAATGGGGGTCCTGAAGCTTTCTTT	CASINGGPEAFF
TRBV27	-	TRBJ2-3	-	TGTGCCAGCAGTTTAAGTTCGGAACCCACAGATACGCAGTATTTT	CASSLSSEPTDTQYF
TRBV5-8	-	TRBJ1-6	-	TGTGCCAGCGGTTTGGACAGTAATTCACCCCTCCACTTT	CASGLDSNSPLHF
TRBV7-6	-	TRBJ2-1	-	TGTGCCAGCAGCCTACGGGCGGGTGTGGCGGCCCCACGTAGCGATGAGCAGTTCTTC	CASSLRAGVAAPRSDEQFF
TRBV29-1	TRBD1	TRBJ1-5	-	TGCAGCGTAGAGACAGGGGGCCTCGGTCAGCCCCAGCATTTT	CSVETGGLGQPQHF
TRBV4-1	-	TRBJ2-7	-	TGCGCCAGCAGCCAATCTTTACGTACAGGCTACGAGCAGTACTTC	CASSQSLRTGYEQYF
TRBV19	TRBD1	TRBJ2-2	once	TGTGCCAGTAGTATTGGCTGGGGACAGGGGAAGGGCGGGGAGCTGTTTTTT	CASSIGWGQGKGGELFF
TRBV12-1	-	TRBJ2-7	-	TGTGCCAGCAGCTGTCCTCTCCGGACTAGCGCTCCCTACGAGCAGTACTTC	CASSCPLRTSAPYEQYF
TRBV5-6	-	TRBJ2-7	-	TGTGCCAGCAGCCAGGGAGACGTCGAGCAGTACTTC	CASSQGDVEQYF
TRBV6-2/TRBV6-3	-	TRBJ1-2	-	TGTGCCAGCAGTTACGTCGGGGGGCGGAACTATGGCTACACCTTC	CASSYVGGRNYGYTF
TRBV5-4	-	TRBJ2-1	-	TGTGCCAGCAGCCGGACTAGGGGGAACAATGAGCAGTTCTTC	CASSRTRGNNEQFF
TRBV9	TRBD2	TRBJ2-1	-	TGTGCCAGCAGCGCGCCTAGCGGGGCATCCTACAATGAGCAGTTCTTC	CASSAPSGASYNEQFF